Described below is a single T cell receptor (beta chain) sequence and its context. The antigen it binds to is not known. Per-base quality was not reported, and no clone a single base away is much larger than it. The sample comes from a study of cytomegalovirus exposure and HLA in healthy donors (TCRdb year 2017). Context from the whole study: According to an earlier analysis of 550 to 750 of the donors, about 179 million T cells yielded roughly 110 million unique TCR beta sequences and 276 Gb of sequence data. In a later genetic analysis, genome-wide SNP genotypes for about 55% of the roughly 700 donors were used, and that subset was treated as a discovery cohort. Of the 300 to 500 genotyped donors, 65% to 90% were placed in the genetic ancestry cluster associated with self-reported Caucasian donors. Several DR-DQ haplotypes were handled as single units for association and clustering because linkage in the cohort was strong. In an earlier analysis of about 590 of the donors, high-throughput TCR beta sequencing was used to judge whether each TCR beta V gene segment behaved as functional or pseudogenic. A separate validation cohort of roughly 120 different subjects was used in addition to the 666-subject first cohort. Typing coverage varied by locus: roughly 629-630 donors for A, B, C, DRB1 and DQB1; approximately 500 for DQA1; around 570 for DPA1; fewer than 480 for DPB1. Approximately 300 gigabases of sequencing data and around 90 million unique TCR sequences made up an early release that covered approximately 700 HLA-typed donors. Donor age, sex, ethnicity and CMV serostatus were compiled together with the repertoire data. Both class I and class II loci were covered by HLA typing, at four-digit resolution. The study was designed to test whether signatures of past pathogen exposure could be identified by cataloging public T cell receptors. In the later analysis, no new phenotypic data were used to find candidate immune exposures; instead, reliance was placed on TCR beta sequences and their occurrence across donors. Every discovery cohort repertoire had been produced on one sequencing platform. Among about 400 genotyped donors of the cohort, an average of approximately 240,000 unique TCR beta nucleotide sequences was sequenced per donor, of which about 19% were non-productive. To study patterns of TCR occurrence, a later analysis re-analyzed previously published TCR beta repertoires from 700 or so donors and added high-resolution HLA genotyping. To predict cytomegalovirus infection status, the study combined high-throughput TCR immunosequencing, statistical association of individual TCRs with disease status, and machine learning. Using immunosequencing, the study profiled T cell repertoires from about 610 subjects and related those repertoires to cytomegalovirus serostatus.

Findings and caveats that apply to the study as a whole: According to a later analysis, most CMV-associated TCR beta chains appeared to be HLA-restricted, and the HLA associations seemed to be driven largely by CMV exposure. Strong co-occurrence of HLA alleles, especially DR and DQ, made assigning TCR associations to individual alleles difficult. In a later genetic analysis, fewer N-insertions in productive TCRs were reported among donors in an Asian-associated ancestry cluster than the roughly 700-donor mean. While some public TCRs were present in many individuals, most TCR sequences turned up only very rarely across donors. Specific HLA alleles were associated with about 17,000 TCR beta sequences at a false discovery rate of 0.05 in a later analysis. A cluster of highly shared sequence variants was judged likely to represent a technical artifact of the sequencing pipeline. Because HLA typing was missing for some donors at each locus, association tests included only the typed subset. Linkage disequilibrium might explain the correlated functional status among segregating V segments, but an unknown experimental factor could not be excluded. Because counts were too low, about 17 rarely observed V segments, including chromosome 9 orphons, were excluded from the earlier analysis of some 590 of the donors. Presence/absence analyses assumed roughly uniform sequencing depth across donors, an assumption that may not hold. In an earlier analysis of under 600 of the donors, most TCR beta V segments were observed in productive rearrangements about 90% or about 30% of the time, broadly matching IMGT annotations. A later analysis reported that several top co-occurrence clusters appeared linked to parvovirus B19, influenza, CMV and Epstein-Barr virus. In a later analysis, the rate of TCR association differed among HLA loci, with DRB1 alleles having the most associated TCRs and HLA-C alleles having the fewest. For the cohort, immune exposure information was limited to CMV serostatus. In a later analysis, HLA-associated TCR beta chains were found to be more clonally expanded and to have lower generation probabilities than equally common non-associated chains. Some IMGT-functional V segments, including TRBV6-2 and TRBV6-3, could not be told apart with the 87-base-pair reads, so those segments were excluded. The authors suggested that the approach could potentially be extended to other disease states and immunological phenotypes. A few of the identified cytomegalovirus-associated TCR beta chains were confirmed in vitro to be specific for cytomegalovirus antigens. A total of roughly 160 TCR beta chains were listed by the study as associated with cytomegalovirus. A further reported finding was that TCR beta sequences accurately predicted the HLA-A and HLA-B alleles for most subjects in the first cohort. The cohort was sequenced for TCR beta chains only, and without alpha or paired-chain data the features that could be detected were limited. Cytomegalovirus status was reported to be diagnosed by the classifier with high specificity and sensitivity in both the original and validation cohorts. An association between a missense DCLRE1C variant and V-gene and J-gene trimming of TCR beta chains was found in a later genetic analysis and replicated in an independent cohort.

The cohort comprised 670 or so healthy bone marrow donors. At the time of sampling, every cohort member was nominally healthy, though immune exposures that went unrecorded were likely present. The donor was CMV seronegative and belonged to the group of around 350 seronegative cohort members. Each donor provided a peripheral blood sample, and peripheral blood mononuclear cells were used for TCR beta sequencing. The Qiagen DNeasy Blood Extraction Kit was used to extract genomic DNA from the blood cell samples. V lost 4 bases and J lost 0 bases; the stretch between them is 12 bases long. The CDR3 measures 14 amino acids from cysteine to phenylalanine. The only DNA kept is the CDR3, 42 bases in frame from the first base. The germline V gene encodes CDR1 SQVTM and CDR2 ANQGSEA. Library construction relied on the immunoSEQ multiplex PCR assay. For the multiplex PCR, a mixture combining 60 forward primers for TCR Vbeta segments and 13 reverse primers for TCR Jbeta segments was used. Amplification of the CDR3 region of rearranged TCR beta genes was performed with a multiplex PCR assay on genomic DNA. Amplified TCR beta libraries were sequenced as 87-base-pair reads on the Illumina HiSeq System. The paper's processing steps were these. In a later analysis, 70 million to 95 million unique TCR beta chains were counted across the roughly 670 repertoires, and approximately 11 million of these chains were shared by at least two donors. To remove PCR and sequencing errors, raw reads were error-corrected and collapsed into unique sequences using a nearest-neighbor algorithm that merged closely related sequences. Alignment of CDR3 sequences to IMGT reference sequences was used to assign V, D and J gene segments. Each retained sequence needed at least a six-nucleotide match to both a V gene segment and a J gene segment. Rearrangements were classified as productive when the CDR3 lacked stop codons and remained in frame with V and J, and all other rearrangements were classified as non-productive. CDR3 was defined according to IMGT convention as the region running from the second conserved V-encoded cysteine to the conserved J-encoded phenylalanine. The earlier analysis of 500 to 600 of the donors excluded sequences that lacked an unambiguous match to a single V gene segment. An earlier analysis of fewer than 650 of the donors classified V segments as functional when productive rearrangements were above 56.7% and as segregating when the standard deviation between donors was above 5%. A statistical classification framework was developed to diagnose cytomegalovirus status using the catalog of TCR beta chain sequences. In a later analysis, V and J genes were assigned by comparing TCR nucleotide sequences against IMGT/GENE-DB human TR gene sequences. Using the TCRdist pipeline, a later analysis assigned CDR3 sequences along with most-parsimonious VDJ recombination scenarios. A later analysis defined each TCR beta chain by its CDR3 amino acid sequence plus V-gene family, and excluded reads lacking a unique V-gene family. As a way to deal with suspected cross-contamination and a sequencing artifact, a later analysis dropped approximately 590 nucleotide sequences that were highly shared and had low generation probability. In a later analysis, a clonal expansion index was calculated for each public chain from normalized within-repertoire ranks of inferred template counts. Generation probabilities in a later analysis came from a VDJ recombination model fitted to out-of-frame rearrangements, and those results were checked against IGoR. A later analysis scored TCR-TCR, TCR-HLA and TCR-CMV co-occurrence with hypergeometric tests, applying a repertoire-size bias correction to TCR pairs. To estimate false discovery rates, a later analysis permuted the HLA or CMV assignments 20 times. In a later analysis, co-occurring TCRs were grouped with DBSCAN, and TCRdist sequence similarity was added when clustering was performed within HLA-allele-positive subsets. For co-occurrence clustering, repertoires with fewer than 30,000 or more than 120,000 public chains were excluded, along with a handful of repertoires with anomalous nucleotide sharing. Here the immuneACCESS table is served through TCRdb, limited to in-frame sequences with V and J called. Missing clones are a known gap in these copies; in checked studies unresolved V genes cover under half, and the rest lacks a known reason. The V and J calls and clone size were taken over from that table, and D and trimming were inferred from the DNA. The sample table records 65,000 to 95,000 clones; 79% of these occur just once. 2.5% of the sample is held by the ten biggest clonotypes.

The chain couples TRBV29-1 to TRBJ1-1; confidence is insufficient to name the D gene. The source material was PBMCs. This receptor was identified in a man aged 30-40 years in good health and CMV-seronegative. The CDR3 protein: CSVGRKLMNTEAFF. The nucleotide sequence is TGCAGCGTTGGGAGGAAACTCATGAACACTGAAGCTTTCTTT. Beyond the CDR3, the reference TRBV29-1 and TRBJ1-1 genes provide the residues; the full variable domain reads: SAVISQKPSRDICQRGTSLTIQCQVDSQVTMMFWYRQQPGQSLTLIATANQGSEATYESGFVIDKFPISRPNLTFSTLTVSNMSPEDSSIYLCSVGRKLMNTEAFFGQGTRLTVV.